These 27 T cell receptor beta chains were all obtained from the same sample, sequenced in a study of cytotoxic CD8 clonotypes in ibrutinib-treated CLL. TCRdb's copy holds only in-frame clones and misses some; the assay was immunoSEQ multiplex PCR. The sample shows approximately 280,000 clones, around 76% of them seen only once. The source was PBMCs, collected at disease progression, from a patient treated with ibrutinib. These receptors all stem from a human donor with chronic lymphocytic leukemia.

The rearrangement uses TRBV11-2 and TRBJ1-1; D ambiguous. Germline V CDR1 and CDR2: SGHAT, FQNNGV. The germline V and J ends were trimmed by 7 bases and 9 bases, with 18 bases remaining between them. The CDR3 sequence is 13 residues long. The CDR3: CASTPAGGTKAFF. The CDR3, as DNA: TGTGCCAGCACCCCAGCTGGCGGTACCAAAGCTTTCTTT.

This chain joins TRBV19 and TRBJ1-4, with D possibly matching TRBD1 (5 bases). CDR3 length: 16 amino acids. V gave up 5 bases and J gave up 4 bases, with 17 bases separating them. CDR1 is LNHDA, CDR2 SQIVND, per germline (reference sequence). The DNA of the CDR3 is TGTGCCAGTAGTCTTGGGCGTTCAGGGTTTAATGAAAAACTGTTTTTT. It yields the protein CASSLGRSGFNEKLFF.

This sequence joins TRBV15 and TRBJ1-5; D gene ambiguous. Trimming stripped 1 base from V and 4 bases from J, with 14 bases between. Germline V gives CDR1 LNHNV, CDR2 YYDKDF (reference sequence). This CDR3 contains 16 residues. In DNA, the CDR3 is TGTGCCACCAGCAGAGTTCGGGTCGGACCGAATCAGCCCCAGCATTTT. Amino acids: CATSRVRVGPNQPQHF.

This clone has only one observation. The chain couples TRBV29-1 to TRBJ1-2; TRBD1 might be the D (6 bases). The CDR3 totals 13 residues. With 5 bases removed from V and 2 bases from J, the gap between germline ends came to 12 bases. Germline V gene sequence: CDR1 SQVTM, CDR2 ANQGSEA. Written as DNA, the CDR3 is TGCAGCGTTTCGACAGGCAACAACTATGGCTACACCTTC. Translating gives CSVSTGNNYGYTF.

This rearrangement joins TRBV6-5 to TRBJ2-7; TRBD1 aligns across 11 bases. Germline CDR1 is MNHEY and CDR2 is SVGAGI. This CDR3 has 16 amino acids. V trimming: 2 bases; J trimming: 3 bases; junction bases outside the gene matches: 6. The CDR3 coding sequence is TGTGCCAGCAGTTACCGAGGGACAGGGGGGCGCTACGAGCAGTACTTC. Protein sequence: CASSYRGTGGRYEQYF.

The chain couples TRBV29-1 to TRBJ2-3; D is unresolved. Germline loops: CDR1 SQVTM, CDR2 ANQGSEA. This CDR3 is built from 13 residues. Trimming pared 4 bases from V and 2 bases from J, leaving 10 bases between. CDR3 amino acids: CSVVRLFTDTQYF. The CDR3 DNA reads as TGCAGCGTTGTCCGGCTGTTCACAGATACGCAGTATTTT.

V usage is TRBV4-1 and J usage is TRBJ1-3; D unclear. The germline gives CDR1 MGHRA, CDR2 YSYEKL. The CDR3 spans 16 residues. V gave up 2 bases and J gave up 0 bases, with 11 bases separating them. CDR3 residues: CASSQKVATSGNTIYF. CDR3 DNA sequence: TGCGCCAGCAGCCAAAAAGTTGCGACCTCTGGAAACACCATATATTTT.

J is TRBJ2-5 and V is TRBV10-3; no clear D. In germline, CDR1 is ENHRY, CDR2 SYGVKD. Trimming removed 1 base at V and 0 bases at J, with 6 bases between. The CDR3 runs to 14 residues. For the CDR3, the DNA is TGTGCCATCAGTGAGTTCGCGAACCAAGAGACCCAGTACTTC. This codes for CAISEFANQETQYF.

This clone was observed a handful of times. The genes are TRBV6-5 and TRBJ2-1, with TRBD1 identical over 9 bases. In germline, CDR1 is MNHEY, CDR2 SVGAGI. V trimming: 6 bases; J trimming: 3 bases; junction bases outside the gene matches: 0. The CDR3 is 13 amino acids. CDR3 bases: TGTGCCAGCAGGGGACAGGGCTACAATGAGCAGTTCTTC. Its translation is CASRGQGYNEQFF.

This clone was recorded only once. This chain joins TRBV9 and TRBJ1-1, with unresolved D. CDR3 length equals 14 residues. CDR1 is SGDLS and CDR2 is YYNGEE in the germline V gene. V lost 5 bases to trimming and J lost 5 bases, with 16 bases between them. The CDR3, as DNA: TGTGCCAGCAGTCGCTTTCTCGGGATTACTGAAGCTTTCTTT. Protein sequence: CASSRFLGITEAFF.

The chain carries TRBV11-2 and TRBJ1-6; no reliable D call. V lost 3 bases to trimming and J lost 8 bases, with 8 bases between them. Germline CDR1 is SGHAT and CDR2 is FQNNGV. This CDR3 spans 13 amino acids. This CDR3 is CASSFTEDSPLHF. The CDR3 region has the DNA TGTGCCAGCAGCTTTACAGAGGATTCACCCCTCCACTTT.

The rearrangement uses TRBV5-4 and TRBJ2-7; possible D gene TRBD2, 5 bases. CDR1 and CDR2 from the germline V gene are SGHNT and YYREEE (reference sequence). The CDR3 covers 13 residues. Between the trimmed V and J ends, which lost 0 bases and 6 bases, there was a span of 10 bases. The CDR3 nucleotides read TGTGCCAGCAGCTTGGGGGAGTCGACCGAGCAGTACTTC. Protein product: CASSLGESTEQYF. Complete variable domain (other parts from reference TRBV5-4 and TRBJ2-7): ETGVTQSPTHLIKTRGQQVTLRCSSQSGHNTVSWYQQALGQGPQFIFQYYREEENGRGNFPPRFSGLQFPNYSSELNVNALELDDSALYLCASSLGESTEQYFGPGTRLTVT.

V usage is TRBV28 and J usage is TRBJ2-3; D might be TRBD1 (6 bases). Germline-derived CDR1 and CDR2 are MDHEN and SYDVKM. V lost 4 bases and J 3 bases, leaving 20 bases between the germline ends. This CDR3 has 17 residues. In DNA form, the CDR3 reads TGTGCCAGCAGTTGGCCCACGGACAGCCCCGGGACAGATACGCAGTATTTT. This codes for CASSWPTDSPGTDTQYF.

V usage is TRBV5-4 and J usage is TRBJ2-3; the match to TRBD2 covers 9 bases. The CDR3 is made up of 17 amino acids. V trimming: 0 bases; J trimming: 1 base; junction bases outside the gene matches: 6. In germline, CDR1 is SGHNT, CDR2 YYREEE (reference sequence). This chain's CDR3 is CASSLALLAGRTDTQYF. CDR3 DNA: TGTGCCAGCAGCTTGGCCTTGCTAGCGGGGCGCACAGATACGCAGTATTTT.

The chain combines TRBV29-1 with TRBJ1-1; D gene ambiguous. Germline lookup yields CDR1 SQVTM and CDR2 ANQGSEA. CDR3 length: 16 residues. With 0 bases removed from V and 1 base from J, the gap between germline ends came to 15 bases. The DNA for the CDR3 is TGCAGCGTTGAAGATTATAACAGCCCATCGAACACTGAAGCTTTCTTT. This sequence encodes CSVEDYNSPSNTEAFF.

CDR3 bases: TGTGCCAGCAGCTTGGATTTAGAGACCCAGTACTTC. This gives the protein CASSLDLETQYF. The gene calls are TRBV5-4 and TRBJ2-5; D is uncertain. This CDR3 spans 12 amino acids. CDR1 and CDR2 (germline): SGHNT, YYREEE (reference sequence). V was shortened by 0 bases and J by 4 bases, with 4 bases between the two germline ends.

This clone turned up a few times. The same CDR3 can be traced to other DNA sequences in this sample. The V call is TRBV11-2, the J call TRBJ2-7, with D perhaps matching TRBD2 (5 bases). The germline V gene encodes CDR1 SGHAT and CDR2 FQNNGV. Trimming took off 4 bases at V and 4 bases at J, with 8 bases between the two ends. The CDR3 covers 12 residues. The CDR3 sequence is CASSSSGYEQYF. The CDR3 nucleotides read TGTGCCAGCAGCTCTTCGGGATACGAGCAGTACTTC.

The CDR3 DNA is TGTGCCAGCAGTTACCGGGACAGGGAAGATCAGCCCCAGCATTTT. This sequence encodes CASSYRDREDQPQHF. The chain joins TRBV2 to TRBJ1-5; TRBD1 matches at 9 bases. The CDR3 covers 15 residues. After removal of 5 bases from V and 5 bases from J, the junction contained 7 bases not matched to a gene. The V gene's germline CDR1 is SNHLY and CDR2 FYNNEI. The variable domain in full, completed from reference TRBV2 and TRBJ1-5, reads EPEVTQTPSHQVTQMGQEVILRCVPISNHLYFYWYRQILGQKVEFLVSFYNNEISEKSEIFDDQFSVERPDGSNFTLKIRSTKLEDSAMYFCASSYRDREDQPQHFGDGTRLSIL.

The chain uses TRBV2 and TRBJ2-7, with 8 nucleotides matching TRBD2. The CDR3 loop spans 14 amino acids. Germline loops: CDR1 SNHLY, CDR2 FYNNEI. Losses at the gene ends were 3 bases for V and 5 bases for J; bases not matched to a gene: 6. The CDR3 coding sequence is TGTGCCAGCAGTGACGGGGGGGAAAGACACGAGCAGTACTTC. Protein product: CASSDGGERHEQYF.

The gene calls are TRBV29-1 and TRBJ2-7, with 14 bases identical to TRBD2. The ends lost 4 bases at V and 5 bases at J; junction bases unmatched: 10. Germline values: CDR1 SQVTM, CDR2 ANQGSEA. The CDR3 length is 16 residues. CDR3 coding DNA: TGCAGCGTTGCCGGCGGGACTAGCGGGAGTTTGAACGAGCAGTACTTC. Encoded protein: CSVAGGTSGSLNEQYF.

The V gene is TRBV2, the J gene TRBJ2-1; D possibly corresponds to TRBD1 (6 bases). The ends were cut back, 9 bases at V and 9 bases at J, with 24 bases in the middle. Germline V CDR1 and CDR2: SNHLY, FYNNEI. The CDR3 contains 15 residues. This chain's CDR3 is CARSEGDTAFSEQFF. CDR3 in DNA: TGTGCCAGGTCAGAAGGGGACACCGCTTTTAGTGAGCAGTTCTTC.

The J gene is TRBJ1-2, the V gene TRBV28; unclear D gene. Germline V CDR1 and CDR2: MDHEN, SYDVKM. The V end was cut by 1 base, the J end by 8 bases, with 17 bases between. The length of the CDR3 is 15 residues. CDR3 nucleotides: TGTGCCAGCAGTTTATCCCGCCCGCCGGGGAGGGGCTACACCTTC. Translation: CASSLSRPPGRGYTF.

The CDR3 loop reads CASSLAGGYGYTF. CDR3 DNA sequence: TGTGCCAGCAGTTTAGCAGGGGGCTATGGCTACACCTTC. The J gene is TRBJ1-2, the V gene TRBV28, with 7 bases matching TRBD1. V shed 2 bases, J shed 4 bases, and the junction held 1 base outside the gene matches. There are 13 residues in the CDR3. The germline V gene has CDR1 MDHEN and CDR2 SYDVKM.

CDR3 DNA sequence: TGTGCCAGCAGCTTAGCGGGACATAATAACTATGGCTACACCTTC. It codes for CASSLAGHNNYGYTF. This rearrangement joins TRBV7-8 to TRBJ1-2; TRBD1 might be the D (6 bases). V lost 0 bases and J lost 1, with 9 bases in between. Germline V gene lookup returns CDR1 SGHVS and CDR2 FQNEAQ. This CDR3 is built from 15 residues.

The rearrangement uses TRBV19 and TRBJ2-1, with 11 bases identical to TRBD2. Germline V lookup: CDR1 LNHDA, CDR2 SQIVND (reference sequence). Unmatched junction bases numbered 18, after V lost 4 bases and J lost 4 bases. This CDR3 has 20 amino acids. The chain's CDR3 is CASSTRTSGRLGRLYNEQFF. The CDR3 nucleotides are TGTGCCAGTAGTACTCGGACTAGCGGGCGATTGGGGCGACTTTACAATGAGCAGTTCTTC.

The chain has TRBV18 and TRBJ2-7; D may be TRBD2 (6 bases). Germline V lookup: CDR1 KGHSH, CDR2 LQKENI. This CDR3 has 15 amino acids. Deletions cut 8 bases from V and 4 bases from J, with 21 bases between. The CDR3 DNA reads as TGTGCCAGCAGACCACAGAGTAGCGGTCCTTACGAGCAGTACTTC. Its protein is CASRPQSSGPYEQYF.

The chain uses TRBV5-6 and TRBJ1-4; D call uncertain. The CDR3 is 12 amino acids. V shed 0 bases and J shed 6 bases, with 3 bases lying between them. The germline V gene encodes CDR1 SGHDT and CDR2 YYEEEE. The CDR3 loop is CASSLVDEKLFF. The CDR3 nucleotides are TGTGCCAGCAGCTTGGTGGATGAAAAACTGTTTTTT. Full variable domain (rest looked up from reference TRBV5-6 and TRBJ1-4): DAGVTQSPTHLIKTRGQQVTLRCSPKSGHDTVSWYQQALGQGPQFIFQYYEEEERQRGNFPDRFSGHQFPNYSSELNVNALLLGDSALYLCASSLVDEKLFFGSGTQLSVL.